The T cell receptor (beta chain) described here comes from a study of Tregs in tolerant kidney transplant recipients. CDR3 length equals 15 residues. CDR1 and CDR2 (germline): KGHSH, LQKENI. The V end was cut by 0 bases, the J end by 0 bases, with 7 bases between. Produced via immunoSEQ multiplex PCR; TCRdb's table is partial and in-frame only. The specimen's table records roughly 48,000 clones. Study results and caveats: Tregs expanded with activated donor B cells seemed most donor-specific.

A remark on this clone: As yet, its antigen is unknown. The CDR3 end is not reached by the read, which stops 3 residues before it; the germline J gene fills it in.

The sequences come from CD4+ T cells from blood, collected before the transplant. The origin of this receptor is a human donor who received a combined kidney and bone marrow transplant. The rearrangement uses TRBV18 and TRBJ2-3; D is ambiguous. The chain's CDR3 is CASSPPTVSTDTQYF. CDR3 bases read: TGTGCCAGCTCACCACCAACAGTTAGCACAGATACG.